The next 13 T cell receptor beta chains were all read from a single sample in a study of shared clonotypes between healthy human individuals. Sequenced by immunoSEQ multiplex PCR; TCRdb stores in-frame clones only, minus some. The sample records roughly 490,000 clones, about 79% being singletons. Sequencing was done on a sample of PBMCs. These receptors all come from a woman aged 40-49 years in good health. Some clones in this sample may be carry-over from other donors' samples.

J is TRBJ2-2 and V is TRBV6-6; the match to TRBD1 covers 8 bases. J lost 3 bases, V lost 2 bases, and 2 bases had no gene match. The CDR3 is 15 amino acids. From germline, CDR1 is MNHNY and CDR2 SVGAGI (reference sequence). The chain's CDR3 is CASSYQGAHTGELFF. DNA of the CDR3: TGTGCCAGCAGTTACCAGGGGGCTCACACCGGGGAGCTGTTTTTT.

The chain joins TRBV7-9 to TRBJ1-4; TRBD1 aligns across 7 bases. The germline CDR1 and CDR2 sequences are SEHNR and FQNEAQ (reference sequence). The CDR3 is 16 residues long. Trimming cost V 3 bases and J 3 bases; bases outside gene matches: 7. The CDR3 nucleotides are TGTGCCAGCAGCTTTAGGAAAGGGACAGCTAATGAAAAACTGTTTTTT. It encodes CASSFRKGTANEKLFF.

The chain is built from TRBV5-1 and TRBJ2-7; D is perhaps TRBD1 (5 bases). The CDR3 loop spans 13 amino acids. CDR1 is SGHRS and CDR2 is YFSETQ in the germline V gene. V gave up 0 bases and J gave up 4 bases, with 8 bases separating them. The CDR3 protein is CASSLAAGYEQYF. The CDR3 nucleotides are TGCGCCAGCAGCTTGGCGGCAGGGTACGAGCAGTACTTC.

A word on this clone: Other DNA sequences in this sample translate to the same CDR3. The genes are TRBV6-4 and TRBJ1-1; D gene uncertain. The germline V gene encodes CDR1 MRHNA and CDR2 SNTAGT. V was clipped by 3 bases and J by 2 bases, with 7 bases between them. This CDR3 contains 13 residues. Here the CDR3 DNA reads TGTGCCAGCAGTGAAGGGCGCAACACTGAAGCTTTCTTT. This codes for CASSEGRNTEAFF.

This clone was observed a handful of times. The chain has TRBV10-3 and TRBJ2-1, with 8 nucleotides matching TRBD2. Germline V CDR1 and CDR2: ENHRY, SYGVKD. V lost 8 bases, J lost 3 bases, and 9 bases stayed unmatched. The CDR3 extends over 15 amino acids. CDR3 region: CAIGPAGAGYNEQFF. The CDR3 bases are TGTGCCATCGGCCCAGCGGGAGCGGGCTACAATGAGCAGTTCTTC.

This clone was observed a handful of times. V usage is TRBV5-1 and J usage is TRBJ2-7; D is perhaps TRBD1 (6 bases). Germline V gives CDR1 SGHRS, CDR2 YFSETQ. The germline V and J ends were trimmed by 2 bases and 4 bases, with 13 bases remaining between them. The CDR3 has 14 amino acids. CDR3 residues: CASSLRQGIYEQYF. Here the CDR3 DNA reads TGCGCCAGCAGCTTAAGGCAGGGGATTTACGAGCAGTACTTC.

This clone has more than one count but fewer than ten. The chain couples TRBV2 to TRBJ1-1; 7 bases align to TRBD1. The CDR3 runs to 13 residues. The germline V gene has CDR1 SNHLY and CDR2 FYNNEI. The junction had 1 base not matched to a gene; V was cut back by 5 bases and J by 1 base. This CDR3 reads CASSTGENTEAFF. The DNA of the CDR3 is TGTGCCAGCAGTACAGGGGAGAACACTGAAGCTTTCTTT. The variable domain in full, with the rest retrieved from reference TRBV2 and TRBJ1-1, is EPEVTQTPSHQVTQMGQEVILRCVPISNHLYFYWYRQILGQKVEFLVSFYNNEISEKSEIFDDQFSVERPDGSNFTLKIRSTKLEDSAMYFCASSTGENTEAFFGQGTRLTVV.

This clone was counted between two and nine times. The rearrangement links TRBV29-1 to TRBJ2-7, with 12 nucleotides matching TRBD1. CDR3 size: 13 residues. J lost 5 bases, V lost 7 bases, and 6 bases had no gene match. Germline CDR1 and CDR2: SQVTM and ANQGSEA. The CDR3 nucleotides read TGCAGCGCCACGGGACAGGGGGCTCACGAGCAGTACTTC. Translation: CSATGQGAHEQYF.

V is TRBV19 and J is TRBJ2-2; 9 bases are a match to TRBD2. This CDR3 is 17 amino acids long. CDR1 is LNHDA, CDR2 SQIVND, per germline (reference sequence). With 7 bases clipped from V and 4 bases from J, the junction kept 13 bases outside the gene matches. The CDR3 spells CASTLGGGRAGTGELFF. CDR3 bases: TGTGCCAGTACCCTGGGGGGCGGGAGGGCCGGCACCGGGGAGCTGTTTTTT.

For this clone: A much bigger clone sits one base away, suggesting this may be a read error. The chain employs TRBV29-1 and TRBJ2-7; 9 bases fit TRBD1. The germline V gene encodes CDR1 SQVTM and CDR2 ANQGSEA. CDR3 length: 13 residues. DNA of the CDR3: TGCAGCGTGGCCACAGGGGGCTCCTACGAGCAGTGCTTC. Its translation is CSVATGGSYEQCF.

The CDR3 DNA reads TGTGCCAGCAGTTTTTTCGACAGGGGGTTTCGGAAACCTGAAGCTTTCTTT. Translated, it gives CASSFFDRGFRKPEAFF. The chain carries TRBV28 and TRBJ1-1, with 9 bases matching TRBD1. The germline V gene has CDR1 MDHEN and CDR2 SYDVKM. This CDR3 has 17 residues. V trimming: 3 bases; J trimming: 6 bases; junction bases outside the gene matches: 14.

This clone has a handful of counts. This sequence joins TRBV28 and TRBJ2-5; TRBD1 aligns across 8 bases. Germline assignment: CDR1 MDHEN and CDR2 SYDVKM. This CDR3 is 15 amino acids long. The trim removed 5 bases at V and 5 bases at J, leaving 10 bases unmatched. As DNA, the CDR3 is TGTGCCAGCAGTAGGACAGGGATAAGGCGCGAGACCCAGTACTTC. Translating gives CASSRTGIRRETQYF.

The chain combines TRBV11-2 with TRBJ2-3, with D perhaps matching TRBD2 (5 bases). This CDR3 comprises 15 residues. Trimming left V 5 bases short and J 3 bases short, with 15 bases between. The germline V gene encodes CDR1 SGHAT and CDR2 FQNNGV. The CDR3 loop reads CASSLKTTGTDTQYF. The CDR3 nucleotides are TGTGCCAGCAGCCTAAAGACTACCGGGACAGATACGCAGTATTTT.